One and the same sample provided the 24 T cell receptor beta chains below, sequenced in a study of shared clonotypes between healthy human individuals. Sequencing was performed with immunoSEQ multiplex PCR; in TCRdb, only in-frame clones are kept and a portion is missing. The data contain about 1 million clones, under 80% of them singletons. The sequencing input was memory CD4+ T cells sorted from blood. The sample's subset: CD45RA-negative fraction. The receptors were gathered from a man aged 18 to 30 in good health.

The genes are TRBV4-2 and TRBJ2-5, with D maybe TRBD1 (7 bases). Trimming stripped 4 bases from V and 3 bases from J, with 18 bases between. CDR1 is LGHNA and CDR2 is YNFKEQ in the germline V gene. The CDR3 covers 16 residues. CDR3 sequence: CASSPGGQFFEETQYF. In DNA, the CDR3 is TGTGCCAGCAGCCCCGGGGGACAGTTTTTCGAAGAGACCCAGTACTTC.

A single count supports this clone. The chain joins TRBV2 to TRBJ2-1; a weak D match, TRBD2 (5 bases). Germline V gives CDR1 SNHLY, CDR2 FYNNEI. The V gene lost 4 bases and the J gene lost 4 bases, with 17 bases spanning the gap. This CDR3 has 16 residues. In DNA, the CDR3 is TGTGCCAGCAGTGTGAAGAGGGTCAGTCTTTACAATGAGCAGTTCTTC. Protein sequence: CASSVKRVSLYNEQFF.

This chain joins TRBV5-6 and TRBJ1-5; no clear D. The germline CDR1 and CDR2 sequences are SGHDT and YYEEEE. The ends were cut back, 0 bases at V and 6 bases at J, with 4 bases in the middle. This CDR3 contains 12 residues. The CDR3 coding sequence is TGTGCCAGCAGCTTGGTCGGTCAGCCCCAGCATTTT. Translation: CASSLVGQPQHF.

As for this clone: The same CDR3 is also encoded by other DNA sequences in this sample. The rearrangement uses TRBV4-3 and TRBJ1-1; maybe TRBD1 (6 bases). Germline V gene lookup returns CDR1 LGHNA and CDR2 YSLEER. The CDR3 contains 13 residues. The V gene lost 0 bases and the J gene lost 4 bases, with 6 bases spanning the gap. DNA for the CDR3: TGCGCCAGCAGCCAAGAAGGGGGCACTGAAGCTTTCTTT. Amino acids: CASSQEGGTEAFF.

This clone showed up just once. The gene calls are TRBV23-1 and TRBJ2-5; 7 bases line up with TRBD2. TRBV23-1 carries the ORF label, with uncertain function. The junction had 2 bases not matched to a gene; V was cut back by 0 bases and J by 1 base. The length of the CDR3 is 15 residues. The DNA for the CDR3 is TGCGCCAGCAGTCAATCTCCTAGCGGCCAAGAGACCCAGTACTTC. It codes for CASSQSPSGQETQYF.

This clone appeared a few times. The chain links TRBV2 to TRBJ2-3; 10 nucleotides match TRBD2. Germline assignment: CDR1 SNHLY and CDR2 FYNNEI. Trimming at V came to 0 bases and at J to 5 bases, leaving 5 bases not matched to a gene. The CDR3 extends over 16 amino acids. CDR3: CASSEALLAGVDTQYF. CDR3 coding DNA: TGTGCCAGCAGTGAAGCGCTTCTAGCGGGAGTAGATACGCAGTATTTT.

This chain connects TRBV6-5 to TRBJ2-7; D unresolved. Trimming removed 0 bases from V and 5 bases from J, with 11 bases in between. This CDR3 is 14 amino acids long. The V gene's germline CDR1 is MNHEY and CDR2 SVGAGI. The CDR3, as DNA: TGTGCCAGCAGTTACTCGAGAACGAGGAACGAGCAGTACTTC. Translating it yields CASSYSRTRNEQYF.

The J gene is TRBJ1-3, the V gene TRBV18; the D is unclear. V was trimmed by 4 bases and J by 5 bases, leaving 6 bases between them. CDR3 length: 12 amino acids. Germline V CDR1 and CDR2: KGHSH, LQKENI. This CDR3 is CASSRERNTIYF. The CDR3 nucleotides read TGTGCCAGCTCACGGGAGAGAAACACCATATATTTT.

The gene calls are TRBV6-5 and TRBJ1-2; no reliable D call. Germline V gene data show CDR1 as MNHEY and CDR2 as SVGAGI. Trimming took 5 bases from V and 4 from J, leaving 17 bases between them. The CDR3 length is 15 residues. The CDR3, as DNA: TGTGCCAGCAGTAGGTCAAGGTCGGCTAGCTATGGCTACACCTTC. Amino acids: CASSRSRSASYGYTF.

This chain connects TRBV2 to TRBJ1-2, with a weak D call TRBD1 (5 bases). Looked up from germline, CDR1 is SNHLY and CDR2 is FYNNEI. The CDR3 consists of 14 residues. V dropped 7 bases and J dropped 4 bases, with 16 bases sitting between them. CDR3 DNA sequence: TGTGCCAGCAATCAAGATAGGGGCGGCTATGGCTACACCTTC. Its translation is CASNQDRGGYGYTF.

This clone was counted between two and nine times. V is TRBV2 and J is TRBJ1-1; TRBD1 agrees at 12 bases. CDR1 SNHLY and CDR2 FYNNEI come from the germline V gene. V shed 8 bases, J shed 5 bases, and the junction held 9 bases outside the gene matches. The CDR3 length is 15 residues. CDR3 DNA sequence: TGTGCCAGCCTTGGGACAGGGGGCGCCGGGACTGAAGCTTTCTTT. Residues: CASLGTGGAGTEAFF.

The rearrangement joins TRBV7-8 to TRBJ2-3; 15 positions match TRBD2. Germline V gene lookup returns CDR1 SGHVS and CDR2 FQNEAQ. The CDR3 sequence is 17 residues long. V gave up 5 bases and J gave up 5 bases; unmatched junction bases: 8. CDR3 protein: CASSARTSGRAGDTQYF. DNA of the CDR3: TGTGCCAGCAGCGCACGGACTAGCGGGAGGGCCGGAGATACGCAGTATTTT. The full variable domain, in which reference TRBV7-8 and TRBJ2-3 provide the parts outside the CDR3, is GAGVSQSPRYKVAKRGQDVALRCDPISGHVSLFWYQQALGQGPEFLTYFQNEAQLDKSGLPSDRFFAERPEGSVSTLKIQRTQQEDSAVYLCASSARTSGRAGDTQYFGPGTRLTVL.

The chain is built from TRBV4-3 and TRBJ1-6, with a weak D call TRBD1 (5 bases). The CDR3 runs to 15 residues. Deletions cut 0 bases from V and 16 bases from J, with 19 bases between. Per the germline V gene, CDR1 is LGHNA and CDR2 is YSLEER. The CDR3 DNA sequence: TGCGCCAGCAGCCAAGATCCCCAGGGAGGAGTAAGGCTCCACTTT. This codes for CASSQDPQGGVRLHF.

The chain has TRBV28 and TRBJ2-2; D gene ambiguous. This CDR3 spans 13 amino acids. Trimming removed 6 bases at V and 2 bases at J, with 7 bases between. The germline V gene encodes CDR1 MDHEN and CDR2 SYDVKM. The CDR3, as DNA: TGTGCCAGCAGCAAGCCTAACACCGGGGAGCTGTTTTTT. This encodes CASSKPNTGELFF. The complete variable domain, with remaining parts taken from reference TRBV28 and TRBJ2-2, reads DVKVTQSSRYLVKRTGEKVFLECVQDMDHENMFWYRQDPGLGLRLIYFSYDVKMKEKGDIPEGYSVSREKKERFSLILESASTNQTSMYLCASSKPNTGELFFGEGSRLTVL.

About this clone: Other DNA sequences in this specimen translate into the identical CDR3. This rearrangement joins TRBV5-1 to TRBJ2-5, with TRBD2 matching 10 bases. Germline CDR1 is SGHRS and CDR2 is YFSETQ. The CDR3 has 16 amino acids. V shed 0 bases and J 2 bases; nucleotides not matched to a gene: 4. The CDR3 DNA reads as TGCGCCAGCAGCTTGGTGGCTAGCGGGGGTCAAGAGACCCAGTACTTC. Protein: CASSLVASGGQETQYF.

The CDR3, as DNA: TGTGCCATCAGGGTGGGGGGGCAGGCTGCGAACACCGGGGAGCTGTTTTTT. Its translation is CAIRVGGQAANTGELFF. This sequence joins TRBV10-3 and TRBJ2-2; possibly TRBD2 for D (7 bases). In germline, CDR1 is ENHRY, CDR2 SYGVKD. Trimming left V 6 bases short and J 0 bases short, with 17 bases between. The CDR3 contains 17 residues.

V is TRBV11-2 and J is TRBJ2-1, with 11 bases identical to TRBD2. V shed 2 bases, J shed 7 bases, and the junction held 4 bases outside the gene matches. The germline CDR1 and CDR2 sequences are SGHAT and FQNNGV. The CDR3 totals 15 residues. DNA for the CDR3: TGTGCCAGCAGCTTACGTTTAGCGGGAGGGAATGAGCAGTTCTTC. This encodes CASSLRLAGGNEQFF.

This chain connects TRBV5-1 to TRBJ2-1, with TRBD1 identical over 12 bases. This CDR3 is 15 amino acids long. With V trimmed by 7 bases and J by 4 bases, 6 bases remained unmatched. CDR1 and CDR2 (germline): SGHRS, YFSETQ. The CDR3 is CASEPGQGAYNEQFF. For the CDR3, the DNA is TGCGCCAGCGAACCGGGACAGGGGGCGTACAATGAGCAGTTCTTC.

The chain uses TRBV7-9 and TRBJ2-7; the D gene is possibly TRBD1 (6 bases). The CDR3 is made up of 14 amino acids. Trimming stripped 1 base from V and 2 bases from J, with 9 bases between. Germline CDR1 reads SEHNR; CDR2 reads FQNEAQ (reference sequence). CDR3 in DNA: TGTGCCAGCAGCTTAGACAGGGTCACCTACGAGCAGTACTTC. This encodes CASSLDRVTYEQYF. Looking up the rest from reference TRBV7-9 and TRBJ2-7 gives the full variable domain: DTGVSQNPRHKITKRGQNVTFRCDPISEHNRLYWYRQTLGQGPEFLTYFQNEAQLEKSRLLSDRFSAERPKGSFSTLEIQRTEQGDSAMYLCASSLDRVTYEQYFGPGTRLTVT.

The chain joins TRBV6-6 to TRBJ1-1, with 7 bases that match TRBD1. The germline gives CDR1 MNHNY, CDR2 SVGAGI (reference sequence). This CDR3 contains 14 residues. With 2 bases clipped from V and 5 bases from J, the junction kept 5 bases outside the gene matches. CDR3 DNA: TGTGCCAGCAGTTACGCAGGGGGGGTGACTGAAGCTTTCTTT. As protein: CASSYAGGVTEAFF.

The V and J genes are TRBV29-1 and TRBJ2-7, with a weak D call TRBD2 (6 bases). There are 13 residues in the CDR3. Germline CDR1 is SQVTM and CDR2 is ANQGSEA. Trimming cost V 4 bases and J 6 bases, with 16 bases left between them. CDR3 nucleotides: TGCAGCGTTGTCTGGAGGGCCGGAGGCGAGCAGTACTTC. Residues: CSVVWRAGGEQYF.

The V call is TRBV14, the J call TRBJ1-3, with no clear D. V was pared by 4 bases and J by 10 bases, with 11 bases between. This CDR3 contains 12 residues. CDR1 SGHDN and CDR2 FVKESK come from the germline V gene. This CDR3 is CASSPALWTIYF. The CDR3 bases are TGTGCCAGCAGCCCGGCCTTGTGGACCATATATTTT.

The chain is built from TRBV4-3 and TRBJ2-7; either TRBD1 or TRBD2 may fit D (6 bases each). This CDR3 has 15 amino acids. Between the trimmed V and J ends, which lost 1 base and 4 bases, there was a span of 14 bases. CDR1 is LGHNA and CDR2 is YSLEER in the germline V gene. The CDR3 DNA reads as TGCGCCAGCAGCCAAGCCGCGGACAGCGGGTACGAGCAGTACTTC. Its protein is CASSQAADSGYEQYF.

V gene TRBV7-2 combines with J gene TRBJ2-1; no reliable D call. Looked up from germline, CDR1 is SGHTA and CDR2 is FQGNSA. Trimming left V 7 bases short and J 4 bases short, with 11 bases between. The CDR3 spans 13 residues. CDR3 protein: CASTLYLYNEQFF. CDR3 in DNA: TGTGCCAGCACCTTGTACTTATACAATGAGCAGTTCTTC.